One and the same sample provided the 10 T cell receptor beta chains below, sequenced in a study of glioma-infiltrating T cells after dendritic cell vaccination. Using immunoSEQ multiplex PCR, the repertoire was profiled, and TCRdb retains in-frame clones only, with some absent. The sample records about 58,000 clones, roughly four fifths being singletons. Time point here: after dendritic cell vaccination, including at tumor progression/relapse. Sequenced here: blood, sampled after dendritic cell vaccination. All receptors come from a human donor with glioblastoma.

V and J are TRBV5-4 and TRBJ2-1; D may be TRBD2 (5 bases). CDR1 and CDR2 from the germline V gene are SGHNT and YYREEE (reference sequence). CDR3 length: 17 residues. Trimming cost V 5 bases and J 1 base, with 19 bases left between them. CDR3 nucleotide sequence: TGTGCCAGCAGTTCGGCGGGTGGGTCCCTATCCTACAATGAGCAGTTCTTC. Translating it yields CASSSAGGSLSYNEQFF.

The chain uses TRBV10-3 and TRBJ2-5; a weak D match, TRBD1 (6 bases). The CDR3 is made up of 14 amino acids. Trimming removed 2 bases from V and 2 bases from J, with 9 bases in between. Germline CDR1 and CDR2: ENHRY and SYGVKD. CDR3 in DNA: TGTGCCATCAGTGAGGGACAGATTCAAGAGACCCAGTACTTC. Its translation is CAISEGQIQETQYF.

The chain recombines TRBV7-9 with TRBJ2-4; TRBD1 is a possible D gene (5 bases). The V gene's germline CDR1 is SEHNR and CDR2 FQNEAQ (reference sequence). The CDR3 is 12 residues long. Trimming removed 8 bases at V and 9 bases at J, with 14 bases between. CDR3 sequence: CASGEVRGIQYF. CDR3 coding DNA: TGTGCCAGCGGAGAAGTAAGGGGCATTCAGTACTTC.

This chain uses TRBV4-3 with TRBJ1-6, with D unclear. The germline V gene encodes CDR1 LGHNA and CDR2 YSLEER. V was clipped by 0 bases and J by 2 bases, with 14 bases between them. CDR3 length: 18 amino acids. CDR3 protein: CASSQDFRREAYNSPLHF. CDR3 coding DNA: TGCGCCAGCAGCCAAGATTTCCGGCGGGAGGCCTATAATTCACCCCTCCACTTT.

The CDR3 loop reads CASRNILYEQYF. CDR3 in DNA: TGTGCCAGCAGGAACATTTTATACGAGCAGTACTTC. This rearrangement joins TRBV2 to TRBJ2-7; no reliable D call. Trimming removed 6 bases from V and 4 bases from J, with 10 bases in between. The CDR3 extends over 12 amino acids. The germline gives CDR1 SNHLY, CDR2 FYNNEI.

The gene calls are TRBV19 and TRBJ1-5, with D maybe TRBD1 (5 bases). CDR1 and CDR2 from the germline V gene are LNHDA and SQIVND (reference sequence). Deletions cut 6 bases from V and 3 bases from J, with 9 bases between. CDR3 length: 13 residues. CDR3 DNA sequence: TGTGCCAGTAGCCGACAGCACAATCAGCCCCAGCATTTT. It codes for CASSRQHNQPQHF.

V usage is TRBV5-1 and J usage is TRBJ1-2, with a weak D call TRBD1 (6 bases). Deletions cut 0 bases from V and 4 bases from J, with 13 bases between. The CDR3 sequence is 15 residues long. CDR1 SGHRS and CDR2 YFSETQ come from the germline V gene. The CDR3 nucleotides read TGCGCCAGCAGCTTGGAGGTGGGGGCAGTCTATGGCTACACCTTC. Translating it yields CASSLEVGAVYGYTF. Together with reference TRBV5-1 and TRBJ1-2, the CDR3 gives the full variable domain: KAGVTQTPRYLIKTRGQQVTLSCSPISGHRSVSWYQQTPGQGLQFLFEYFSETQRNKGNFPGRFSGRQFSNSRSEMNVSTLELGDSALYLCASSLEVGAVYGYTFGSGTRLTVV.

This sequence joins TRBV9 and TRBJ1-1, with D tentatively TRBD1 (5 bases). CDR3 size: 15 residues. Germline V gives CDR1 SGDLS, CDR2 YYNGEE. Trimming left V 4 bases short and J 4 bases short, with 17 bases between. The CDR3 loop is CASSPGHLLGTEAFF. The CDR3 DNA reads as TGTGCCAGCAGCCCCGGACATTTACTGGGCACTGAAGCTTTCTTT. Using reference TRBV9 and TRBJ1-1 for the parts outside the CDR3, the full variable domain is DSGVTQTPKHLITATGQRVTLRCSPRSGDLSVYWYQQSLDQGLQFLIQYYNGEERAKGNILERFSAQQFPDLHSELNLSSLELGDSALYFCASSPGHLLGTEAFFGQGTRLTVV.

CDR3 protein: CASSRTVQFF. The CDR3 DNA follows: TGTGCCAGCTCAAGGACAGTACAGTTCTTC. The chain employs TRBV25-1 and TRBJ2-1, with D perhaps TRBD1 (6 bases). The CDR3 is 10 amino acids. The V and J ends lost 8 bases and 13 bases respectively, with 12 bases between them. Germline CDR1 is MGHDK and CDR2 is SYGVNS.

The chain carries TRBV27 and TRBJ1-5; D gene ambiguous. Per germline, CDR1 MNHEY and CDR2 SMNVEV (reference sequence). V was clipped by 5 bases and J by 6 bases, with 20 bases between them. This CDR3 is 16 amino acids long. The CDR3 here is CASSPSGGITSQPQHF. The CDR3 DNA sequence: TGTGCCAGCAGTCCGTCGGGAGGGATTACGAGTCAGCCCCAGCATTTT.